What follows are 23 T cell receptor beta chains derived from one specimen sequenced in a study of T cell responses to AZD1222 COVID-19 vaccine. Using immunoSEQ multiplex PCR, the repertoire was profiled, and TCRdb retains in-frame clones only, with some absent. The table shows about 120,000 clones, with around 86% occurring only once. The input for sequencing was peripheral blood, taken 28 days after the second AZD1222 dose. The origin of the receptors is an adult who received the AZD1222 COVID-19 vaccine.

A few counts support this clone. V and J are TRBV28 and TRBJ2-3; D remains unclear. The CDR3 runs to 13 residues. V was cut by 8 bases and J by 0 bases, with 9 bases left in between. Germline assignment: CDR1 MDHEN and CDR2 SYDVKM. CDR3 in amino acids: CASGSESTDTQYF. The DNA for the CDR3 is TGTGCCAGCGGATCAGAAAGCACAGATACGCAGTATTTT.

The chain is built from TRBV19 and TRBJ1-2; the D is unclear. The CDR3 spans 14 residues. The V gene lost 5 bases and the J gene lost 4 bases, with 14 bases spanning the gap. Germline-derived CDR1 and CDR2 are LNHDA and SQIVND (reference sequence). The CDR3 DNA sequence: TGTGCCAGTAGTCCGCTTTTTTCCGCCTATGGCTACACCTTC. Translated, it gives CASSPLFSAYGYTF.

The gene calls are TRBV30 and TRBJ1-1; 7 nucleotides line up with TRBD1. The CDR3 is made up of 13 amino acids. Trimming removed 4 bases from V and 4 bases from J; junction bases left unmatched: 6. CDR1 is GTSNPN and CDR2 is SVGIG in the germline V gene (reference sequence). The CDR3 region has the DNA TGTGCCTGGACCCACAGGGGCGGCACTGAAGCTTTCTTT. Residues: CAWTHRGGTEAFF.

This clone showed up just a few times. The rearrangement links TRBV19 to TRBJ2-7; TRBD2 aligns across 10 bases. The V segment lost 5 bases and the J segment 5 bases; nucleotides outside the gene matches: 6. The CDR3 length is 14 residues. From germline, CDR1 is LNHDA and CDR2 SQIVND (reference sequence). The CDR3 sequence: CASSPSGGANEQYF. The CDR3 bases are TGTGCCAGTAGTCCGAGCGGGGGGGCAAACGAGCAGTACTTC.

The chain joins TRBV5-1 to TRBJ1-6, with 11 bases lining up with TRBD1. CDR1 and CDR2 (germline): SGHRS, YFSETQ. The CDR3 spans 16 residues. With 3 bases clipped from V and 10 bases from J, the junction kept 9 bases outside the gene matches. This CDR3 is CASSSGQGARSSPLHF. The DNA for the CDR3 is TGCGCCAGCAGCTCTGGACAGGGGGCGCGTTCGTCACCCCTCCACTTT.

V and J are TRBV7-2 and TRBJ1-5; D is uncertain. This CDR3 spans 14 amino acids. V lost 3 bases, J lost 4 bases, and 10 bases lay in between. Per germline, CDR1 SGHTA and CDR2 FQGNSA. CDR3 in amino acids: CASSFVQRNQPQHF. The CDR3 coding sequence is TGTGCCAGCAGCTTCGTGCAGAGAAATCAGCCCCAGCATTTT.

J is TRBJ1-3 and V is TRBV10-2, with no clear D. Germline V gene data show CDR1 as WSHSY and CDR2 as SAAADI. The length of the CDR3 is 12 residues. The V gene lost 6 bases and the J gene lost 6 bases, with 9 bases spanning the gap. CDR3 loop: CASSPRENTIYF. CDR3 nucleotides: TGCGCCAGCAGCCCTAGGGAAAACACCATATATTTT.

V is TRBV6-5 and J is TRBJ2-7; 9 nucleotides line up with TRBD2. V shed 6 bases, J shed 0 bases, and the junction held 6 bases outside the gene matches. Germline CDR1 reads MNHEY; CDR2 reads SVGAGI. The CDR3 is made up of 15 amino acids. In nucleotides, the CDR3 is TGTGCCAGCAGATACCTAGCGGGGCGCTCCTACGAGCAGTACTTC. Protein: CASRYLAGRSYEQYF.

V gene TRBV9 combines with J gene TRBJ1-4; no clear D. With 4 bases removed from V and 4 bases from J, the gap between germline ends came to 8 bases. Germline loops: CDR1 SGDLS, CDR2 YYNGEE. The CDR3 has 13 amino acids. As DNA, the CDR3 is TGTGCCAGCAGCCCTGGCGGTAATGAAAAACTGTTTTTT. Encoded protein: CASSPGGNEKLFF.

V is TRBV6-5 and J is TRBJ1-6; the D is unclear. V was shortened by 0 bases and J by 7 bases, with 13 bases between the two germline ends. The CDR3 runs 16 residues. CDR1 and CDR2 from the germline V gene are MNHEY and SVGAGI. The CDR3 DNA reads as TGTGCCAGCAGTTACTCTGGCCCGCGGGAGAATTCACCCCTCCACTTT. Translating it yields CASSYSGPRENSPLHF.

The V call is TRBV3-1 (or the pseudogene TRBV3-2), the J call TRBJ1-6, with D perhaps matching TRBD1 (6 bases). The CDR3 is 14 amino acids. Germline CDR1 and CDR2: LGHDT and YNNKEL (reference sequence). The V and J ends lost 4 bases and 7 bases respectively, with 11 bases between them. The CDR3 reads CASSRGLWNSPLHF. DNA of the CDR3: TGTGCCAGCAGCCGGGGGCTATGGAATTCACCCCTCCACTTT.

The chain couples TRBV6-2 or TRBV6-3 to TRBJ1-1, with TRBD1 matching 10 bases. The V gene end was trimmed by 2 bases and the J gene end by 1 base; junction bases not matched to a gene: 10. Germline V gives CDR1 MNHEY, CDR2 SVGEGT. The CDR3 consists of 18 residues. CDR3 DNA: TGTGCCAGCAGTTACAGCCCCGGGACAGGGGATTGGAACACTGAAGCTTTCTTT. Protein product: CASSYSPGTGDWNTEAFF.

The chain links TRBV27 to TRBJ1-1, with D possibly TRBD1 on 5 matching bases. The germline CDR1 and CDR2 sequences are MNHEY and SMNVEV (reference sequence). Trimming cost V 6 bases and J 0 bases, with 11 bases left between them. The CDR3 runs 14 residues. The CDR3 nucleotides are TGTGCCAGCAGCCCGTGGGGCATGAACACTGAAGCTTTCTTT. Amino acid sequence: CASSPWGMNTEAFF.

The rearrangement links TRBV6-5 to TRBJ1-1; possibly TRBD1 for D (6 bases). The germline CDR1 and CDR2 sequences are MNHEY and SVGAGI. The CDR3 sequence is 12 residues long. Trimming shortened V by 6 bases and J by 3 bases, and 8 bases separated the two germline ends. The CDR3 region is CASRGAYTEAFF. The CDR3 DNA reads TGTGCCAGCAGGGGGGCCTACACTGAAGCTTTCTTT.

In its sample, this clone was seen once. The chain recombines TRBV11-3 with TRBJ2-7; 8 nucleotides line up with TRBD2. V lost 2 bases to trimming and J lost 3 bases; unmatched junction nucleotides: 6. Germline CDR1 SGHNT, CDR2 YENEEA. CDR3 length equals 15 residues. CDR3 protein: CASSLYRGGIYEQYF. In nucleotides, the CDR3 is TGTGCCAGCAGCTTATACCGGGGGGGGATCTACGAGCAGTACTTC.

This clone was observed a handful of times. CDR3 sequence: CASSQGHNNSPLHF. CDR3 coding DNA: TGTGCCAGCAGCCAAGGACACAATAATTCACCCCTCCACTTT. The chain has TRBV3-1 (or the pseudogene TRBV3-2) and TRBJ1-6; D call uncertain. The CDR3 spans 14 residues. Between the trimmed V and J ends, which lost 1 base and 5 bases, there was a span of 6 bases. CDR1 LGHDT and CDR2 YNNKEL come from the germline V gene (reference sequence).

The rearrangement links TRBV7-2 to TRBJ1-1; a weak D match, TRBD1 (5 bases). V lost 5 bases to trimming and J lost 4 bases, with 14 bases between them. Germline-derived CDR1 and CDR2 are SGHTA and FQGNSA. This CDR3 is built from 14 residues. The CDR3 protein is CASSLQGRGTEAFF. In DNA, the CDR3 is TGTGCCAGCAGCCTCCAGGGCCGCGGCACTGAAGCTTTCTTT.

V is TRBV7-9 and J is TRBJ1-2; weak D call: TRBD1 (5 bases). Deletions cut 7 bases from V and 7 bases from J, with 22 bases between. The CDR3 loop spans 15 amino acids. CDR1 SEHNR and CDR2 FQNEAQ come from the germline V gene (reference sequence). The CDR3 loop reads CASKSAGTVSTGYTF. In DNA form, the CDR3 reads TGTGCCAGCAAATCCGCCGGGACGGTCTCGACTGGCTACACCTTC.

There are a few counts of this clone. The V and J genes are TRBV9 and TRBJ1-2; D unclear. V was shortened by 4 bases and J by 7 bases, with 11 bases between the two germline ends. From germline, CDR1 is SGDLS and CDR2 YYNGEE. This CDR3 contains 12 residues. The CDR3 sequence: CASSQAKGGYTF. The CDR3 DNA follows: TGTGCCAGCAGCCAGGCCAAGGGTGGCTACACCTTC.

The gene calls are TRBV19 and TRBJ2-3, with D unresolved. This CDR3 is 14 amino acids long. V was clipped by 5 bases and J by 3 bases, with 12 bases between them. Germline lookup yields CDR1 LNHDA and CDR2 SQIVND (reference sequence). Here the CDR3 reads CASSSLPSTDTQYF. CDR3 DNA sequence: TGTGCCAGTAGTTCCTTGCCATCGACAGATACGCAGTATTTT.

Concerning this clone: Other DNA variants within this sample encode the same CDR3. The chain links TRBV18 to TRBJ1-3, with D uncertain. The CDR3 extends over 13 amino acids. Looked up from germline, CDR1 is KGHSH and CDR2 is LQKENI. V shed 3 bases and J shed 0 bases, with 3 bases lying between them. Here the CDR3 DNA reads TGTGCCAGCTCACCGAGCTCTGGAAACACCATATATTTT. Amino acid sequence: CASSPSSGNTIYF.

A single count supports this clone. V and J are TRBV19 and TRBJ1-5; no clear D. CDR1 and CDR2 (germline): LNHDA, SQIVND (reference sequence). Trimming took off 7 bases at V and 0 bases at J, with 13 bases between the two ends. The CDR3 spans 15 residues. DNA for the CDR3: TGTGCCAGTACCCTGTGGGCAGATAGCAATCAGCCCCAGCATTTT. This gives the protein CASTLWADSNQPQHF.

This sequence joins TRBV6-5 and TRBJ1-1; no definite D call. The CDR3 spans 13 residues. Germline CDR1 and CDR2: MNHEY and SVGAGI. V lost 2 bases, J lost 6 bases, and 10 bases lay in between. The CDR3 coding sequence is TGTGCCAGCAGTTACAATCGTGGAGCTGAAGCTTTCTTT. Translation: CASSYNRGAEAFF.